This T cell receptor beta chain was identified during a study of OX40 agonist ivuxolimab in advanced cancers. The study's findings and limits: At doses 0.1 to 3.0 mg/kg, CD4+ and CD8+ clones expanded. CD8+ T cells averaged more expanded clones than CD4+. It was not determined which antigens were specifically recognized by the peripheral T cells that had undergone clonal expansion.

The table came from immunoSEQ multiplex PCR; TCRdb's copy has only in-frame clones and leaves some out. The table shows 55,000 to 85,000 clones, with about 83% occurring only once. Points on this clone: The antigen remains unidentified.

Patients were ineligible given autoimmune disease history or systemic immunosuppression. The CDR3 consists of 14 residues. Germline lookup yields CDR1 SGHRS and CDR2 YFSETQ. The V segment lost 4 bases and the J segment 6 bases; nucleotides outside the gene matches: 8. This TCR derives from an adult with an advanced solid tumor such as melanoma, head and neck, liver or kidney cancer. The sample in question was CD4+ or CD8+ T cells sorted from blood, obtained in a trial of the OX40 agonist ivuxolimab. The chain is built from TRBV5-1 and TRBJ1-1, with TRBD1 matching 8 bases. The CDR3 is CASSRDDRGAEAFF. The CDR3 DNA sequence: TGCGCCAGCAGCAGGGACGACAGGGGAGCTGAAGCTTTCTTT. Filled out from reference TRBV5-1 and TRBJ1-1, the complete variable domain reads KAGVTQTPRYLIKTRGQQVTLSCSPISGHRSVSWYQQTPGQGLQFLFEYFSETQRNKGNFPGRFSGRQFSNSRSEMNVSTLELGDSALYLCASSRDDRGAEAFFGQGTRLTVV.